The source of this T cell receptor (beta chain) is a study of tumor-infiltrating lymphocytes in primary liver carcinoma. Overall study: Per sample, productive TCRbeta reads numbered roughly 3.5 to 7.13 million, similar across tissue types.

Unsorted bulk tissue (roughly 20-34 mg) underwent RNA and DNA co-extraction. With 400 to 550 ng total RNA as template and a constant-region primer, TCR beta cDNA was made. Slightly modified ARM-PCR, run as three nested multiplex PCR rounds, produced the TCR beta libraries. Rounds one and two of PCR, each of around 9 cycles, were primed with TRBV1-TRBV30 forward primers and a C-beta reverse primer. TCRdb redid the calling of the multiplex PCR reads with MiXCR, one entry per CDR3 protein. The sample yields some 180,000 distinct CDR3 sequences, around four fifths seen once. This CDR3 comprises 17 residues. V was pared by 9 bases and J by 2 bases, with 17 bases of the junction left unmatched. From germline, CDR1 is LGHNA and CDR2 YNFKEQ.

Specimen: tumor tissue from primary liver carcinoma. V gene TRBV4-2 combines with J gene TRBJ2-5, with 8 bases aligning to TRBD2. This clonotype was obtained from a man aged 35 to 55 with primary liver carcinoma and hepatitis B virus infection. The CDR3 bases are TGTGCCAGTTGCCAAGATATCCTAGCGGGTATACAAGAGACCCAGTACTTC. It is translated as CASCQDILAGIQETQYF.